This TCR beta chain was documented in a study of T cell repertoires in cytomegalovirus infection. For the study at large: The authors used CMV epitopes that were HLA-C-restricted (recently identified) and HLA-B-restricted (well studied). Indicated by public TCR beta signatures were CMV infection and matching HLA type.

Study-wide points: HLA-C-restricted CMV clonotypes gave the most frequent clonotype in two of eight donors. Adding up the frequency of public TCR beta families identified people who carried CMV plus the relevant HLA.

MiXCR, run by TCRdb on the reads, gives a single entry per CDR3 protein. The sample shows some 940,000 distinct CDR3 sequences, approximately 31% of them seen only once. Of note for this clonotype: Its antigen remains unknown.

CDR1 MNHGY and CDR2 SAAAGT come from the germline V gene. V was clipped by 2 bases and J by 6 bases, with 11 bases between them. The length of the CDR3 is 13 residues. The input for sequencing was cultured CD8+ T cells from PBMCs, taken from culture after CMV antigen stimulation. The V gene is TRBV6-8, the J gene TRBJ2-7; D uncertain. The TCR comes from a human donor in good health (CMV status not recorded). Some clones in this sample may be carry-over from other donors' samples. CDR3 sequence: CASSYGDRTEQYF. The CDR3 DNA reads as TGTGCCAGCAGTTACGGAGATAGAACCGAGCAGTACTTC.